The T cell receptor beta chain described here comes from a study of T cell responses to AZD1222 COVID-19 vaccine. This clone was recorded only once. Only in-frame clones appear in the TCRdb table, and some are missing; sequencing was by immunoSEQ multiplex PCR. This sample has about 140,000 clones, with about 92% found just once. The CDR3 is 14 amino acids. In germline, CDR1 is SEHNR, CDR2 FQNEAQ (reference sequence). Trimming removed 2 bases at V and 9 bases at J, with 11 bases between. The starting material was peripheral blood, obtained on day 0 of AZD1222 vaccination. This chain uses TRBV7-9 with TRBJ1-6; no reliable D call. The receptor's source is an adult in good health. The CDR3 spells CASSLSGTGSPLHF. CDR3 in DNA: TGTGCCAGCAGCTTAAGCGGTACTGGTTCACCCCTCCACTTT.